This T cell receptor (beta chain) is drawn from a study of blood T cell repertoires in COVID-19. Study context: Sites across the United States, Italy and Spain contributed samples from acute and convalescent COVID-19. The analysed material was cDNA or gDNA that came from T cells, B-cell-depleted T cells, or PBMCs.

Per the original data handling: Researchers report that nucleated cell counts were estimated from reference gene primer amplification. TCRdb's copy holds only in-frame clones and misses some; the assay was immunoSEQ multiplex PCR. V, J and clone size derive from that table, while D and trimming were established from the DNA sequence. The profile shows about 82,000 clones, about four fifths of them singletons. Sequencing used peripheral blood. The origin of this receptor is a middle-aged woman with active or convalescent COVID-19.

The CDR3 loop reads CASSLGTGNEKLFF. CDR3 sequence (DNA): TGTGCCAGCAGCTTAGGTACCGGTAATGAAAAACTGTTTTTT. J is TRBJ1-4 and V is TRBV11-2; no clear D. Per germline, CDR1 SGHAT and CDR2 FQNNGV. The CDR3 loop spans 14 amino acids. Trimming stripped 1 base from V and 4 bases from J, with 7 bases between. The whole variable domain, remainder taken from reference TRBV11-2 and TRBJ1-4, is EAGVAQSPRYKIIEKRQSVAFWCNPISGHATLYWYQQILGQGPKLLIQFQNNGVVDDSQLPKDRFSAERLKGVDSTLKIQPAKLEDSAVYLCASSLGTGNEKLFFGSGTQLSVL.